This TCR beta chain originates from a study of radiotherapy plus CTLA-4 blockade in lung cancer. Whole-study context: Across the patients, objective responses occurred in more than 15%, and disease control in roughly 33%.

Here immunoSEQ multiplex PCR was the method, and the copy in TCRdb shows in-frame clones only, minus some. The sample consists of tens of thousands of clones, around 85% of them appearing once. In the case of this clone: As yet, its antigen is unknown.

Study conclusions and caveats: Clones derived from tumor TCRs expanded in blood after radiotherapy plus ipilimumab.

The CDR3 runs to 15 residues. V shed 3 bases, J shed 6 bases, and the junction held 5 bases outside the gene matches. CDR1 and CDR2 from the germline V gene are WNHNN and SYGVQD (reference sequence). Material: peripheral blood, obtained from a patient treated with radiotherapy plus ipilimumab. The TCR was taken from a human donor with non-small cell lung cancer who had stable disease on radiotherapy plus ipilimumab. The rearrangement links TRBV10-1 to TRBJ2-1; 10 bases align to TRBD1. Here the CDR3 reads CASSDMTGGLNEQFF. Written as DNA, the CDR3 is TGCGCCAGCAGTGACATGACAGGGGGCCTCAATGAGCAGTTCTTC.